The 23 T cell receptor beta chains below were found in one sample sequenced in a study of beta chain features in type 1 diabetes. Every isolated RNA sample was fully reverse transcribed, so sequencing captured expressed TCRB transcripts. Using immunoSEQ multiplex PCR, the repertoire was profiled, and TCRdb retains in-frame clones only, with some absent. The table records 70,000 to 90,000 clones, roughly 31% of them present only once. The specimen was stem cell memory CD4+ T cells from blood. These receptors came from a woman aged 18 to 35 in good health.

This clone showed up just a few times. The chain couples TRBV19 to TRBJ2-3; 8 bases fit TRBD2. This CDR3 has 15 amino acids. Germline-derived CDR1 and CDR2 are LNHDA and SQIVND (reference sequence). The ends lost 5 bases at V and 7 bases at J; junction bases unmatched: 11. CDR3 loop: CASSEAAGGLYTQYF. CDR3 nucleotides: TGTGCCAGTAGTGAGGCGGCGGGGGGTCTGTATACGCAGTATTTT.

The V call is TRBV19, the J call TRBJ1-2; D not resolved. Trimming took off 7 bases at V and 4 bases at J, with 13 bases between the two ends. Germline loops: CDR1 LNHDA, CDR2 SQIVND (reference sequence). The CDR3 contains 13 residues. The CDR3 here is CASKVPGFYGYTF. Here the CDR3 DNA reads TGTGCCAGTAAGGTTCCCGGGTTCTATGGCTACACCTTC.

This clone was recorded a few times. The chain has TRBV7-2 and TRBJ2-1, with TRBD2 matching over 7 bases. The CDR3 has 15 residues. Germline CDR1 is SGHTA and CDR2 is FQGNSA. V lost 6 bases to trimming and J lost 6 bases; unmatched junction nucleotides: 11. Written as DNA, the CDR3 is TGTGCCAGCAGGTCTCCGGGACTACAAGGCAATGAGCAGTTCTTC. Protein product: CASRSPGLQGNEQFF.

CDR3 loop: CASSFPPFSGSRNNEQFF. The CDR3 DNA follows: TGTGCCAGCAGCTTTCCCCCGTTTAGCGGGAGTCGCAACAATGAGCAGTTCTTC. The chain employs TRBV7-2 and TRBJ2-1; 9 bases are shared with TRBD2. Germline V lookup: CDR1 SGHTA, CDR2 FQGNSA. J gave up 5 bases and V 3 bases, and 14 bases lay outside the gene matches. The CDR3 sequence is 18 residues long.

This clone was recorded a few times. The rearrangement links TRBV7-8 to TRBJ2-1, with 9 bases matching TRBD2. V dropped 1 base and J dropped 3; count of bases not matched to a gene: 4. The CDR3 is 16 residues long. The germline V gene has CDR1 SGHVS and CDR2 FQNEAQ. CDR3 sequence: CASSLERSGGYNEQFF. The CDR3 nucleotides read TGTGCCAGCAGCTTAGAACGTAGCGGGGGCTACAATGAGCAGTTCTTC.

This sequence joins TRBV7-2 and TRBJ2-6; D is uncertain. V shed 4 bases and J shed 4 bases, with 8 bases lying between them. Per the germline V gene, CDR1 is SGHTA and CDR2 is FQGNSA. The CDR3 covers 14 residues. Here the CDR3 reads CASSYGLGANVLTF. CDR3 in DNA: TGTGCCAGCAGCTACGGTCTCGGGGCCAACGTCCTGACTTTC.

The chain joins TRBV9 to TRBJ2-7; D remains ambiguous. V shed 0 bases and J shed 6 bases, with 13 bases lying between them. The CDR3 totals 14 residues. CDR1 is SGDLS and CDR2 is YYNGEE in the germline V gene. CDR3 sequence reads: CASSVDLVTPEQYF. The CDR3 bases are TGTGCCAGCAGCGTAGACCTAGTTACCCCCGAGCAGTACTTC.

Here the CDR3 reads CASSYPDRGAYEQYF. The CDR3 DNA is TGTGCCAGCAGTTACCCGGACAGGGGGGCATACGAGCAGTACTTC. The chain has TRBV6-6 and TRBJ2-7, with TRBD1 identical over 10 bases. CDR1 MNHNY and CDR2 SVGAGI come from the germline V gene (reference sequence). The CDR3 is 15 residues long. After removal of 2 bases from V and 4 bases from J, the junction contained 5 bases not matched to a gene.

V is TRBV30 and J is TRBJ2-1, with TRBD1 as a possible D gene (8 bases). Germline assignment: CDR1 GTSNPN and CDR2 SVGIG (reference sequence). With 0 bases removed from V and 5 bases from J, the gap between germline ends came to 14 bases. The CDR3 spans 15 residues. CDR3 sequence reads: CAWSVQGGSNNEQFF. The DNA for the CDR3 is TGTGCCTGGAGTGTACAGGGGGGGAGTAACAATGAGCAGTTCTTC.

There are a few counts of this clone. The chain has TRBV18 and TRBJ2-1; 14 bases agree with TRBD2. V was clipped by 3 bases and J by 2 bases; unmatched bases: 3. CDR3 length: 17 residues. Germline V gene lookup returns CDR1 KGHSH and CDR2 LQKENI. CDR3 residues: CASSPRLAGGTYNEQFF. In DNA, the CDR3 is TGTGCCAGCTCACCTCGACTAGCGGGAGGGACCTACAATGAGCAGTTCTTC.

This clone was detected only a few times. The gene calls are TRBV7-9 and TRBJ1-4; the D gene is possibly TRBD1 (6 bases). The CDR3 has 13 residues. Trimming left V 3 bases short and J 15 bases short, with 17 bases between. Germline-derived CDR1 and CDR2 are SEHNR and FQNEAQ (reference sequence). CDR3 region: CASSFGLRTEVFF. In DNA form, the CDR3 reads TGTGCCAGCAGCTTCGGATTGAGGACAGAGGTGTTTTTT.

This chain joins TRBV5-1 and TRBJ2-1; the D is unclear. Trimming cost V 4 bases and J 3 bases, with 11 bases left between them. CDR1 and CDR2 from the germline V gene are SGHRS and YFSETQ. The CDR3 loop spans 14 amino acids. CDR3 residues: CASSPSSDYNEQFF. CDR3 in DNA: TGCGCCAGCAGCCCCTCCAGCGACTACAATGAGCAGTTCTTC. The whole variable domain, remainder taken from reference TRBV5-1 and TRBJ2-1, is KAGVTQTPRYLIKTRGQQVTLSCSPISGHRSVSWYQQTPGQGLQFLFEYFSETQRNKGNFPGRFSGRQFSNSRSEMNVSTLELGDSALYLCASSPSSDYNEQFFGPGTRLTVL.

V usage is TRBV4-1 and J usage is TRBJ1-3, with TRBD1 matching over 7 bases. Trimming took 0 bases from V and 1 from J; bases not matched to a gene: 0. Per the germline V gene, CDR1 is MGHRA and CDR2 is YSYEKL. The CDR3 length is 15 residues. The CDR3 DNA sequence: TGCGCCAGCAGCCAAGACAGGGGGTCTGGAAACACCATATATTTT. It translates to CASSQDRGSGNTIYF.

The table lists this clone with a few counts. The V call is TRBV4-1, the J call TRBJ2-5; the match to TRBD2 covers 8 bases. The CDR3 sequence is 16 residues long. The germline V gene has CDR1 MGHRA and CDR2 YSYEKL. With 4 bases clipped from V and 4 bases from J, the junction kept 11 bases outside the gene matches. The CDR3 protein is CASSRLSGGKGETQYF. The CDR3 DNA sequence: TGCGCCAGCAGCCGTTTGAGCGGGGGCAAGGGAGAGACCCAGTACTTC.

CDR3 sequence: CASSQPGQGFTDTQYF. The CDR3 DNA follows: TGTGCCAGCAGCCAGCCGGGACAGGGATTCACAGATACGCAGTATTTT. This chain uses TRBV7-8 with TRBJ2-3; TRBD1 matches at 9 bases. The CDR3 is 16 residues long. Germline assignment: CDR1 SGHVS and CDR2 FQNEAQ. V was pared by 5 bases and J by 2 bases, with 8 bases of the junction left unmatched.

This clone has just a few counts. The chain carries TRBV18 and TRBJ1-6; D is unclear. V shed 2 bases and J shed 7 bases, with 6 bases lying between them. The CDR3 totals 13 residues. Germline V gives CDR1 KGHSH, CDR2 LQKENI. In nucleotides, the CDR3 is TGTGCCAGCTCACCAAGAGAGAATTCACCCCTCCACTTT. Protein product: CASSPRENSPLHF.

This chain links TRBV6-6 with TRBJ2-7; maybe TRBD1 (5 bases). Germline V CDR1 and CDR2: MNHNY, SVGAGI (reference sequence). This CDR3 contains 13 residues. V gave up 2 bases and J gave up 2 bases, with 7 bases separating them. This CDR3 is CASSYDRAYEQYF. Written as DNA, the CDR3 is TGTGCCAGCAGTTACGACAGAGCCTACGAGCAGTACTTC.

V usage is TRBV7-2 and J usage is TRBJ2-5; TRBD2 aligns across 7 bases. The CDR3 loop spans 15 amino acids. Germline trimming cut 2 bases from V and 2 bases from J; bases unmatched to any gene: 5. Germline values: CDR1 SGHTA, CDR2 FQGNSA. The CDR3 DNA is TGTGCCAGCAGCTTAATGGGCGGGGGTCAAGAGACCCAGTACTTC. Protein: CASSLMGGGQETQYF. Full variable domain (remainder filled in from reference TRBV7-2 and TRBJ2-5): GAGVSQSPSNKVTEKGKDVELRCDPISGHTALYWYRQSLGQGLEFLIYFQGNSAPDKSGLPSDRFSAERTGGSVSTLTIQRTQQEDSAVYLCASSLMGGGQETQYFGPGTRLLVL.

J is TRBJ2-5 and V is TRBV6-1, with 7 bases that match TRBD1. CDR3 length equals 13 residues. Germline V lookup: CDR1 MNHNS, CDR2 SASEGT. V shed 4 bases and J 5 bases; nucleotides not matched to a gene: 4. The CDR3 nucleotides are TGTGCCAGCAGTGGACAGGGTTACGAGACCCAGTACTTC. Amino acids: CASSGQGYETQYF.

This chain uses TRBV18 with TRBJ1-1, with D maybe TRBD1 (5 bases). Germline CDR1 is KGHSH and CDR2 is LQKENI. V was clipped by 3 bases and J by 0 bases, with 8 bases between them. The CDR3 consists of 14 residues. CDR3 nucleotide sequence: TGTGCCAGCTCACCGGGACTGATGAACACTGAAGCTTTCTTT. Translating gives CASSPGLMNTEAFF.

This chain connects TRBV29-1 to TRBJ2-3; 9 nucleotides line up with TRBD2. V was clipped by 5 bases and J by 3 bases; unmatched bases: 9. The CDR3 runs to 15 residues. Germline V gives CDR1 SQVTM, CDR2 ANQGSEA. Here the CDR3 DNA reads TGCAGCGTTACCCCGGCGGGGGGGCGGACAGATACGCAGTATTTT. Its translation is CSVTPAGGRTDTQYF.

This clone has only a few counts. This chain uses TRBV11-2 with TRBJ1-1; possible D gene TRBD1, 6 bases. Trimming pared 0 bases from V and 5 bases from J, leaving 10 bases between. Germline V gene sequence: CDR1 SGHAT, CDR2 FQNNGV. The CDR3 has 14 amino acids. CDR3 nucleotides: TGTGCCAGCAGCTTAGAGCGGACAGTGACTGAAGCTTTCTTT. Translating it yields CASSLERTVTEAFF.

This clone was found a few times. One junction end does not reproduce the germline sequence, and a read error may be involved. The chain recombines TRBV4-1 with TRBJ2-7; 8 bases map to TRBD2. The CDR3 contains 15 residues. Germline CDR1 and CDR2: MGHRA and YSYEKL. The CDR3 loop is CASSKEAGEDYEQYF. As DNA, the CDR3 is TGCGCCAGCAGCAAAGAAGCGGGAGAGGACTACGAGCAGTACTTC.